This entry lists 6 T cell receptor beta chains sequenced from one sample in a study of cytomegalovirus exposure and HLA in healthy donors. Profiled with immunoSEQ multiplex PCR; TCRdb holds only in-frame clones, not every one. The sample carries 150,000 to 250,000 clones, about 79% recorded once. Sequenced material: PBMCs. The receptors originated from a woman aged 30 to 39 in good health and CMV-seropositive.

The chain couples TRBV27 to TRBJ1-2; the D gene is possibly TRBD1 (5 bases). Trimming stripped 3 bases from V and 8 bases from J, with 16 bases between. The germline V gene has CDR1 MNHEY and CDR2 SMNVEV (reference sequence). This CDR3 contains 14 residues. CDR3 bases: TGTGCCAGCAGTTTTGGCGGGGGAGGACGGGGCTACACCTTC. Translating gives CASSFGGGGRGYTF.

The rearrangement uses TRBV5-1 and TRBJ2-1, with D possibly matching TRBD2 (6 bases). The germline V and J ends were trimmed by 0 bases and 7 bases, with 17 bases remaining between them. Germline values: CDR1 SGHRS, CDR2 YFSETQ. The CDR3 totals 16 residues. CDR3 in DNA: TGCGCCAGCAGCTTGGGTAGCGGTCCCCCCAGGAATGAGCAGTTCTTC. Its translation: CASSLGSGPPRNEQFF.

The chain employs TRBV27 and TRBJ2-3; TRBD1 agrees at 7 bases. CDR1 is MNHEY and CDR2 is SMNVEV in the germline V gene (reference sequence). After removal of 0 bases from V and 2 bases from J, the junction contained 2 bases not matched to a gene. The length of the CDR3 is 15 residues. The CDR3 nucleotides read TGTGCCAGCAGTTTATCAGGGGGCCTCACAGATACGCAGTATTTT. This sequence encodes CASSLSGGLTDTQYF.

The chain employs TRBV4-2 and TRBJ1-1; D is ambiguous. The CDR3 length is 16 residues. Germline lookup yields CDR1 LGHNA and CDR2 YNFKEQ. V gave up 0 bases and J gave up 0 bases, with 11 bases separating them. This chain's CDR3 is CASSQDLWALNTEAFF. The CDR3 DNA reads TGTGCCAGCAGCCAAGATTTGTGGGCCTTGAACACTGAAGCTTTCTTT.

The chain joins TRBV29-1 to TRBJ2-7; a possible D gene is TRBD2 (6 bases). Germline V gene sequence: CDR1 SQVTM, CDR2 ANQGSEA. The CDR3 sequence is 12 residues long. Deletions cut 8 bases from V and 4 bases from J, with 15 bases between. The CDR3 is CSIRGEEYEQYF. CDR3 nucleotide sequence: TGCAGCATCCGAGGGGAGGAGTACGAGCAGTACTTC.

The CDR3 is CASTGQGGSGANVLTF. The CDR3 nucleotides read TGTGCCAGCACGGGACAGGGGGGGTCTGGGGCCAACGTCCTGACTTTC. The V call is TRBV28, the J call TRBJ2-6; TRBD1 matches 11 bases. Germline values: CDR1 MDHEN, CDR2 SYDVKM. With 7 bases clipped from V and 1 base from J, the junction kept 3 bases outside the gene matches. The length of the CDR3 is 16 residues.